A selection of T cell receptor beta chains follows, all from one sample in a study of cytomegalovirus exposure and HLA in healthy donors. The method was immunoSEQ multiplex PCR; TCRdb's version includes in-frame clones alone and lacks a portion of them. The table includes 100,000 to 120,000 clones, less than 85% detected once. Sequences were obtained from PBMCs. These receptor sequences come from a man in his thirties or forties in good health and CMV-seropositive. The CDR3 runs from the conserved cysteine through the conserved F or W.

TRBV6-5,TRBJ2-7,CASSYSQSYEQYF
TRBV6-1,TRBJ2-7,CASSELAGGKNEQYF
TRBV28,TRBJ1-2,CASSLGAGGGPSGYGYTF
TRBV7-8,TRBJ1-5,CASSGWENQPQHF
TRBV28,TRBJ2-3,CASSYGAQYF
TRBV9,TRBJ2-3,CASSVGTFYTDTQYF
TRBV7-9,TRBJ2-1,CASSPRGSSYNEQFF
TRBV28,TRBJ2-5,CASSFGTSGEFQETQYF
TRBV5-1,TRBJ2-5,CASSPGQGIMIQETQYF
TRBV4-3,TRBJ2-1,CASSQQTSGGFSDRNEQFF
TRBV5-1,TRBJ2-2,CASSLGTDHTGELFF
TRBV5-1,TRBJ1-6,CASTPGQGNSPLHF
TRBV5-8,TRBJ1-2,CASSSDRGRSGYTF
TRBV28,TRBJ2-3,CASSWGGFSTDTQYF
TRBV6-1,TRBJ2-7,CASSTSGGAGEQYF
TRBV19,TRBJ2-2,CASSDIAGVSTGELFF
TRBV5-6,TRBJ2-1,CASSPPNNEQFF
TRBV4-1,TRBJ2-6,CASSPPGSGANVLTF
TRBV7-2,TRBJ1-1,CASSFGIVNTEAFF
TRBV6-5,TRBJ2-5,CASRSLGTGETQYF
TRBV5-4,TRBJ2-5,CASSSGQAPGGQYF
TRBV27,TRBJ1-2,CASSLEHRGNYGYTF
TRBV4-1,TRBJ2-7,CASSQEDGAYEQYF
TRBV30,TRBJ1-4,CAWSRQGGEKLFF
TRBV28,TRBJ1-4,CASGPADIGEKLFF
TRBV30,TRBJ1-5,CAWSGSGSGNQPQHF
TRBV27,TRBJ2-1,CASSYGGAGNEQFF
TRBV11-2,TRBJ2-7,CASSEGQGSYEQYF
TRBV7-2,TRBJ2-5,CASSLVAQGQETQYF
TRBV7-2,TRBJ1-2,CASSLAVTGQGGGYTF
TRBV7-2,TRBJ2-7,CASSLALAGVSHEQYF
TRBV5-1,TRBJ2-1,CASSFAGWDNEQFF